A single sample gave rise to the 22 T cell receptor beta chains below, sequenced in a study of blood T cells in healthy people across ages. Together with a sample-barcoded 5' primer, a J-beta primer mix was included in a second PCR lasting about 7 to 11 cycles. Each CDR3 protein gets one entry after TCRdb re-called the 5' RACE reads with MiXCR. The sample holds about 720,000 distinct CDR3 sequences, 20% to 25% seen once. A further study also used this sample, focusing on T cells of mothers and their children.

Sequenced material: blood. The receptors here all came from a boy aged 5-17 years in good health.

A few counts support this clonotype. The chain combines TRBV12-3 or TRBV12-4 with TRBJ1-4; TRBD1 aligns across 7 bases. The ends lost 7 bases at V and 7 bases at J; junction bases unmatched: 3. The CDR3 length is 12 residues. CDR3 sequence (DNA): TGTGCCAGCACCAGGACAGGTGAAAAACTGTTTTTT. Translated, it gives CASTRTGEKLFF.

The chain carries TRBV28 and TRBJ2-3; D unresolved. CDR3 length: 14 residues. Germline CDR1 is MDHEN and CDR2 is SYDVKM. V gave up 8 bases and J gave up 5 bases, with 17 bases separating them. CDR3 loop: CASSSPLHRDTQYF. For the CDR3, the DNA is TGTGCCAGCTCCTCGCCTCTTCACAGAGATACGCAGTATTTT.

This clonotype came up a few times. This chain joins TRBV20-1 and TRBJ1-3; D remains unclear. CDR1 and CDR2 from the germline V gene are DFQATT and SNEGSKA (reference sequence). With 3 bases removed from V and 0 bases from J, the gap between germline ends came to 9 bases. The CDR3 is made up of 14 amino acids. This CDR3 reads CSASRASSGNTIYF. The CDR3 DNA follows: TGCAGTGCTAGCCGTGCGAGCTCTGGAAACACCATATATTTT.

On this clonotype: The junction does not match germline at one end; this may be a read error. This chain joins TRBV28 and TRBJ2-7, with D uncertain. In germline, CDR1 is MDHEN, CDR2 SYDVKM. The CDR3 covers 15 residues. CDR3: CASSLATVLQETQCF. Here the CDR3 DNA reads TGTGCCAGCAGTTTAGCAACAGTTCTTCAAGAGACCCAGTGCTTC.

The V call is TRBV6-1, the J call TRBJ2-7; D unclear. Deletions cut 2 bases from V and 0 bases from J, with 11 bases between. This CDR3 has 15 amino acids. Germline lookup yields CDR1 MNHNS and CDR2 SASEGT. The chain's CDR3 is CASSERWNFSYEQYF. CDR3 nucleotide sequence: TGTGCCAGCAGTGAACGCTGGAACTTCTCCTACGAGCAGTACTTC.

This clonotype is a singleton in its sample. The rearrangement uses TRBV29-1 and TRBJ2-1; D is uncertain. Trimming shortened V by 0 bases and J by 8 bases, and 5 bases separated the two germline ends. CDR1 is SQVTM and CDR2 is ANQGSEA in the germline V gene. The CDR3 loop spans 11 amino acids. The CDR3 here is CSVEDPHEQFF. In DNA, the CDR3 is TGCAGCGTTGAAGATCCCCATGAGCAGTTCTTC.

The chain uses TRBV27 and TRBJ1-2; D may be TRBD1 (5 bases). The CDR3 covers 14 residues. V gave up 3 bases and J gave up 2 bases, with 10 bases separating them. Germline loops: CDR1 MNHEY, CDR2 SMNVEV (reference sequence). CDR3 nucleotide sequence: TGTGCCAGCAGTTTCGGGACGGCGAACTATGGCTACACCTTC. Its protein is CASSFGTANYGYTF.

The chain couples TRBV10-3 to TRBJ2-5; 10 bases fit TRBD1. The end of the DNA aligns better with TRBJ2-7, so the J call may be wrong. From germline, CDR1 is ENHRY and CDR2 SYGVKD. The CDR3 is 16 amino acids. The CDR3 nucleotides are TGTGCCATCAGTGAGGGGCCGGGACAGGGGAATTACGAGCAGTACTTC. Translating it yields CAISEGPGQGNYEQYF.

This clonotype was seen more than once but under ten times. This chain joins TRBV29-1 and TRBJ1-5, with 9 bases aligning to TRBD1. V shed 4 bases and J 3 bases; nucleotides not matched to a gene: 4. Looked up from germline, CDR1 is SQVTM and CDR2 is ANQGSEA. This CDR3 region has 14 residues. The CDR3 loop is CSVGGQGYNQPQHF. The CDR3 DNA sequence: TGCAGCGTTGGGGGACAGGGATACAATCAGCCCCAGCATTTT. Drawing the rest from reference TRBV29-1 and TRBJ1-5, the complete variable domain is SAVISQKPSRDICQRGTSLTIQCQVDSQVTMMFWYRQQPGQSLTLIATANQGSEATYESGFVIDKFPISRPNLTFSTLTVSNMSPEDSSIYLCSVGGQGYNQPQHFGDGTRLSIL.

As concerns this clonotype: The junction departs from the called germline gene at one end, perhaps through a read error. This rearrangement joins TRBV7-7 to TRBJ2-5; D uncertain. The end of the DNA fits TRBJ2-7 better, so the J call may be wrong. There are 15 residues in the CDR3. The germline CDR1 and CDR2 sequences are SSHAT and FNYEAQ (reference sequence). In DNA, the CDR3 is TGTGCTAGCAGCCCGTTAGACCGTAACTCCTACGAGCAGTACTTC. This gives the protein CASSPLDRNSYEQYF.

The CDR3 DNA is TGTGCCACCAGTGGAGGGGTCGGCTACAATGAGCAGTTCTTC. This translates into CATSGGVGYNEQFF. The rearrangement links TRBV15 to TRBJ2-1; D may be TRBD2 (6 bases). This CDR3 region has 14 residues. Germline V CDR1 and CDR2: LNHNV, YYDKDF (reference sequence). V was clipped by 6 bases and J by 3 bases, with 12 bases between them.

In this sample, this clonotype turned up a few times. The chain is built from TRBV2 and TRBJ2-5, with 9 bases that match TRBD2. The junction had 5 bases not matched to a gene; V was cut back by 4 bases and J by 5 bases. CDR3 length: 14 amino acids. Germline CDR1 reads SNHLY; CDR2 reads FYNNEI. The CDR3 DNA is TGTGCCAGCAGTGTGGGACTAGCAAGGGAGACCCAGTACTTC. Its protein product is CASSVGLARETQYF.

This clonotype came up a few times. The chain uses TRBV10-3 and TRBJ2-3; a weak D match, TRBD2 (6 bases). This CDR3 has 15 amino acids. Germline-derived CDR1 and CDR2 are ENHRY and SYGVKD. V lost 2 bases to trimming and J lost 3 bases, with 12 bases between them. This CDR3 reads CAISETSPRTDTQYF. The CDR3 bases are TGTGCCATCAGTGAGACTAGCCCGAGGACAGATACGCAGTATTTT.

Only a few counts were recorded for this clonotype. The chain joins TRBV20-1 to TRBJ2-1; 8 bases map to TRBD2. The CDR3 has 12 residues. Losses at the gene ends were 8 bases for V and 8 bases for J; bases not matched to a gene: 8. Germline loops: CDR1 DFQATT, CDR2 SNEGSKA (reference sequence). This chain's CDR3 is CSLGIAGYEQFF. In nucleotides, the CDR3 is TGCAGTCTGGGGATAGCGGGATATGAGCAGTTCTTC.

In this sample, this clonotype turned up a few times. The rearrangement uses TRBV6-2 or TRBV6-3 and TRBJ2-5; TRBD1 matches 7 bases. CDR1 is MNHEY and CDR2 is SVGEGT in the germline V gene. The CDR3 spans 15 residues. V shed 3 bases, J shed 5 bases, and the junction held 9 bases outside the gene matches. CDR3 in amino acids: CASSYNDRAGETQYF. CDR3 DNA sequence: TGTGCCAGCAGTTATAATGACAGGGCTGGGGAGACCCAGTACTTC.

J is TRBJ2-5 and V is TRBV20-1; D may match TRBD1 or TRBD2 (5 bases each). This CDR3 is built from 15 residues. The germline V and J ends were trimmed by 2 bases and 2 bases, with 15 bases remaining between them. The germline CDR1 and CDR2 sequences are DFQATT and SNEGSKA (reference sequence). The CDR3 here is CSARIPGQSQETQYF. In DNA, the CDR3 is TGCAGTGCTAGAATCCCGGGGCAGTCTCAAGAGACCCAGTACTTC.

The chain is built from TRBV9 and TRBJ1-4, with no clear D. The CDR3 is 13 amino acids. The germline V gene has CDR1 SGDLS and CDR2 YYNGEE. Trimming pared 8 bases from V and 13 bases from J, leaving 21 bases between. The CDR3 spells CASWGAGEKRLFF. The CDR3 bases are TGTGCCAGTTGGGGAGCGGGTGAAAAAAGACTGTTTTTT.

The chain joins TRBV20-1 to TRBJ1-2, with D possibly being TRBD1 (6 bases). There are 15 residues in the CDR3. Germline values: CDR1 DFQATT, CDR2 SNEGSKA (reference sequence). The germline V and J ends were trimmed by 5 bases and 7 bases, with 23 bases remaining between them. The CDR3 DNA follows: TGCAGTGCTCTCCCCGTCGGGGGCATGAGCGGTGGCTACACCTTC. Its protein is CSALPVGGMSGGYTF.

The V and J genes are TRBV7-9 and TRBJ1-4; perhaps TRBD1 as D (5 bases). Trimming cost V 3 bases and J 4 bases, with 18 bases left between them. In germline, CDR1 is SEHNR, CDR2 FQNEAQ (reference sequence). CDR3 length: 17 amino acids. The chain's CDR3 is CASSFLNPGLLNEKLFF. CDR3 DNA sequence: TGTGCCAGCAGCTTCCTCAATCCGGGACTACTTAATGAAAAACTGTTTTTT. Combining the CDR3 with reference TRBV7-9 and TRBJ1-4 gives the whole variable domain DTGVSQNPRHKITKRGQNVTFRCDPISEHNRLYWYRQTLGQGPEFLTYFQNEAQLEKSRLLSDRFSAERPKGSFSTLEIQRTEQGDSAMYLCASSFLNPGLLNEKLFFGSGTQLSVL.

This clonotype was seen only a few times. The V call is TRBV5-1, the J call TRBJ1-4; D gene ambiguous. Germline loops: CDR1 SGHRS, CDR2 YFSETQ. CDR3 length: 15 residues. V was shortened by 5 bases and J by 4 bases, with 15 bases between the two germline ends. CDR3 region: CASSNSASRNEKLFF. The DNA for the CDR3 is TGCGCCAGCAGTAACAGCGCGTCCCGTAATGAAAAACTGTTTTTT.

This clonotype has more than one count but fewer than ten. This chain uses TRBV27 with TRBJ1-4; D gene unclear. Germline-derived CDR1 and CDR2 are MNHEY and SMNVEV (reference sequence). The length of the CDR3 is 14 residues. V lost 2 bases to trimming and J lost 7 bases, with 11 bases between them. The DNA for the CDR3 is TGTGCCAGCAGTTTAAATGAAGGGAGTGAAAAACTGTTTTTT. This codes for CASSLNEGSEKLFF.

This clonotype was seen a few times. The rearrangement links TRBV4-1 to TRBJ2-6, with D possibly matching TRBD2 (6 bases). V lost 0 bases and J lost 0, with 9 bases in between. Germline CDR1 and CDR2: MGHRA and YSYEKL. The CDR3 loop spans 17 amino acids. In DNA form, the CDR3 reads TGCGCCAGCAGCCAAGAGCGGGGATCCTCTGGGGCCAACGTCCTGACTTTC. Amino acid sequence: CASSQERGSSGANVLTF.